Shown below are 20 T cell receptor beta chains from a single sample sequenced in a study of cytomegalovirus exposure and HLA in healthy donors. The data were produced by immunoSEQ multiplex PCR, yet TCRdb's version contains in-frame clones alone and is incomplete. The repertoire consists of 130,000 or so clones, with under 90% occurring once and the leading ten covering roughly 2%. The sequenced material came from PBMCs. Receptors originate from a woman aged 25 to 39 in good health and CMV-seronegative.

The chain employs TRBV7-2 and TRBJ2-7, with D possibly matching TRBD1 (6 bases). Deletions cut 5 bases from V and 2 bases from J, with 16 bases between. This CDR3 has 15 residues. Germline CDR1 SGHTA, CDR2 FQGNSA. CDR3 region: CASSPGQTPPYEQYF. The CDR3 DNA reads TGTGCCAGCAGCCCCGGACAGACGCCTCCCTACGAGCAGTACTTC.

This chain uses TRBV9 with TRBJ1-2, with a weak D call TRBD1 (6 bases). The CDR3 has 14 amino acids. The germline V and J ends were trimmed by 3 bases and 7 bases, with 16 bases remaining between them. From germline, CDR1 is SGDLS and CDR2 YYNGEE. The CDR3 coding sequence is TGTGCCAGCAGCGATGAGACAGGCGGGGGTGGCTACACCTTC. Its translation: CASSDETGGGGYTF.

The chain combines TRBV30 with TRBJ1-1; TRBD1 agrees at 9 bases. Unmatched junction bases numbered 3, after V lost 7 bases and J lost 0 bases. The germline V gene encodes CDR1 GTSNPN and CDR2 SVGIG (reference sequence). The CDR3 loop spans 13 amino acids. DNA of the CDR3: TGTGCCTCGGACAGGGGCCTGAACACTGAAGCTTTCTTT. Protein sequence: CASDRGLNTEAFF.

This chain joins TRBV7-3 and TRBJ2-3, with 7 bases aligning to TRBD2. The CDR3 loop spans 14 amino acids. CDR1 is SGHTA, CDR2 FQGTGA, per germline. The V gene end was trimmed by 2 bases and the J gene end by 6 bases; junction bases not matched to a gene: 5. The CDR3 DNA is TGTGCCAGCAGCTTACAGGCCGGGAGGGATACGCAGTATTTT. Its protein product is CASSLQAGRDTQYF.

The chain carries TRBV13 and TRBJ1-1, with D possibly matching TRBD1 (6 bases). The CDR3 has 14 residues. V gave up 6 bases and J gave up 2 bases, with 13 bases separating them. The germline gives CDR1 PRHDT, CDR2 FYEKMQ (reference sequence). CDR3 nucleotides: TGTGCCAGCAGATCCTTGACAGGAAACACTGAAGCTTTCTTT. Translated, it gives CASRSLTGNTEAFF.

This chain's CDR3 is CAWSAEPGNTIYF. The CDR3 nucleotides are TGTGCCTGGAGTGCCGAGCCTGGAAACACCATATATTTT. This chain joins TRBV30 and TRBJ1-3, with D hard to call. CDR1 GTSNPN and CDR2 SVGIG come from the germline V gene (reference sequence). Trimming took off 1 base at V and 2 bases at J, with 6 bases between the two ends. The CDR3 is 13 amino acids.

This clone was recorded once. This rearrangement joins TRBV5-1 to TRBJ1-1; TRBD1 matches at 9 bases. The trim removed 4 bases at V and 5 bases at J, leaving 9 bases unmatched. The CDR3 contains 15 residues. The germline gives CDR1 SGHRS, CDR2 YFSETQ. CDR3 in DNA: TGCGCCAGCAGCACCGGACAGGGGCCTGGGACTGAAGCTTTCTTT. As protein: CASSTGQGPGTEAFF.

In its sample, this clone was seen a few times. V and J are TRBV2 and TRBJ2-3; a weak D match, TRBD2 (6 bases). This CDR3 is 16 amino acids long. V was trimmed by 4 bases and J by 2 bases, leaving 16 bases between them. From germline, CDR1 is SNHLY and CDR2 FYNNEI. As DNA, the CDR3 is TGTGCCAGCAGTGGTCCTAGCGAGAGCCTCACAGATACGCAGTATTTT. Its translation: CASSGPSESLTDTQYF.

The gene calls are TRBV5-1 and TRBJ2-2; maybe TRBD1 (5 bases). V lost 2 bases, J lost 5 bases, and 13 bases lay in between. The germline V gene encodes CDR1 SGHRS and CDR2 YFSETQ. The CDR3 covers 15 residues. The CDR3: CASSLSPGLTGELFF. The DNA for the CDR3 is TGCGCCAGCAGCTTAAGTCCAGGGCTAACCGGGGAGCTGTTTTTT.

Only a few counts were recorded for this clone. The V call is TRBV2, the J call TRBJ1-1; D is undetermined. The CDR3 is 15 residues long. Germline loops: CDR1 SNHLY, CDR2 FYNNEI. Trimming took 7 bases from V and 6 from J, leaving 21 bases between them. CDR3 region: CASNYFDPSAAEAFF. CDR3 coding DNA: TGTGCCAGCAACTACTTTGACCCCTCGGCGGCTGAAGCTTTCTTT.

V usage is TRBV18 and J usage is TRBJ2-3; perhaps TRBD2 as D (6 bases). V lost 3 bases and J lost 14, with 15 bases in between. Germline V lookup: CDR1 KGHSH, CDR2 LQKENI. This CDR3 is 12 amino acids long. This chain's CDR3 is CASSPTSTLGYF. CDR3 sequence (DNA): TGTGCCAGCTCACCGACTAGTACGTTGGGGTATTTT.

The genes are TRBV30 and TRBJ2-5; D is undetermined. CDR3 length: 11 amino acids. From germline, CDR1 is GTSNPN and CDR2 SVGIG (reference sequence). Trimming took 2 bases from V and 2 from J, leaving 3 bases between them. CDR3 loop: CAWSPQETQYF. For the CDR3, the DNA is TGTGCCTGGAGTCCTCAAGAGACCCAGTACTTC.

CDR3 nucleotide sequence: TGTGCCAGCAGCGTGGAGGGGGCAGGGGACGAGCAGTACTTC. Translated: CASSVEGAGDEQYF. The chain is built from TRBV9 and TRBJ2-7, with D perhaps TRBD1 (7 bases). Germline CDR1 and CDR2: SGDLS and YYNGEE. Trimming took off 2 bases at V and 5 bases at J, with 14 bases between the two ends. The CDR3 is 14 amino acids.

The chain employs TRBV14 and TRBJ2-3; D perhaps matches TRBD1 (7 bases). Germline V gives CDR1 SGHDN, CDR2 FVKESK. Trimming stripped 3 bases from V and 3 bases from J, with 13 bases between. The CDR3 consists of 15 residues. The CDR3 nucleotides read TGTGCCAGCAGCCATTGGGCAGGGGGGACAGATACGCAGTATTTT. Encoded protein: CASSHWAGGTDTQYF.

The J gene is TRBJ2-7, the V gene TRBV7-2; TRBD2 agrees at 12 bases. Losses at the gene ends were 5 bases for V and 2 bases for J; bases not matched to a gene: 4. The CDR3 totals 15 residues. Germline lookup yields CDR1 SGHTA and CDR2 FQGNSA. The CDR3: CASSKLAGGPYEQYF. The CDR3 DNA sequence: TGTGCCAGCAGCAAGCTAGCGGGGGGGCCCTACGAGCAGTACTTC. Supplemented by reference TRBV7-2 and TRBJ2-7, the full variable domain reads GAGVSQSPSNKVTEKGKDVELRCDPISGHTALYWYRQSLGQGLEFLIYFQGNSAPDKSGLPSDRFSAERTGGSVSTLTIQRTQQEDSAVYLCASSKLAGGPYEQYFGPGTRLTVT.

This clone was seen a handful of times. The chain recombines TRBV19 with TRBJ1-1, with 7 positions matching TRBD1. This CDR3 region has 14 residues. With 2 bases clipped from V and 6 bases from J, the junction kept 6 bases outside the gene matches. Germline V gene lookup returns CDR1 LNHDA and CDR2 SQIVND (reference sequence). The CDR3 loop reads CASSIQGQGAEAFF. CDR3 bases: TGTGCCAGTAGTATACAAGGGCAGGGGGCTGAAGCTTTCTTT. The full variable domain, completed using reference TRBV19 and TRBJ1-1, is DGGITQSPKYLFRKEGQNVTLSCEQNLNHDAMYWYRQDPGQGLRLIYYSQIVNDFQKGDIAEGYSVSREKKESFPLTVTSAQKNPTAFYLCASSIQGQGAEAFFGQGTRLTVV.

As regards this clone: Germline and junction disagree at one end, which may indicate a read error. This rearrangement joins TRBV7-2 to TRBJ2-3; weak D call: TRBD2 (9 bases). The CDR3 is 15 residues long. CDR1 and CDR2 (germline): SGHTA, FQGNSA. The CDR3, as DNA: TGTGCCAGCAGCTTAGGGGCTAGCGGGACAGGTACGCAGTATTTT. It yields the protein CASSLGASGTGTQYF.

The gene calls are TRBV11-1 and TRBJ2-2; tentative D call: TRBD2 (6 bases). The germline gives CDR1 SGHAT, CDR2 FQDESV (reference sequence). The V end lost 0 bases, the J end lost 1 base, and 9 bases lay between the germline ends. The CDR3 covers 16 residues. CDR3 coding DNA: TGTGCCAGCAGCTTAGCTGGAGGGGTGAACACCGGGGAGCTGTTTTTT. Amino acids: CASSLAGGVNTGELFF.

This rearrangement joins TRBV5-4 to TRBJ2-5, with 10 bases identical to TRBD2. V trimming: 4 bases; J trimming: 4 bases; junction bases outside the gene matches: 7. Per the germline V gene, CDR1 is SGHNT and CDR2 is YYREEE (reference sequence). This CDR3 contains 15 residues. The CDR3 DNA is TGTGCCAGCAGCAAGCCTAGCGGGGGAGCAGAGACCCAGTACTTC. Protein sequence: CASSKPSGGAETQYF. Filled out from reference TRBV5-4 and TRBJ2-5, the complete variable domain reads ETGVTQSPTHLIKTRGQQVTLRCSSQSGHNTVSWYQQALGQGPQFIFQYYREEENGRGNFPPRFSGLQFPNYSSELNVNALELDDSALYLCASSKPSGGAETQYFGPGTRLLVL.

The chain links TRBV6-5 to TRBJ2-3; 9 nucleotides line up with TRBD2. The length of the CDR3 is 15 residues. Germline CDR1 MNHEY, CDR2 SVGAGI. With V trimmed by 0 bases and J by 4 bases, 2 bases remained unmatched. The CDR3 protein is CASSYSASGADTQYF. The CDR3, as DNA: TGTGCCAGCAGTTACTCCGCTAGCGGGGCAGATACGCAGTATTTT.